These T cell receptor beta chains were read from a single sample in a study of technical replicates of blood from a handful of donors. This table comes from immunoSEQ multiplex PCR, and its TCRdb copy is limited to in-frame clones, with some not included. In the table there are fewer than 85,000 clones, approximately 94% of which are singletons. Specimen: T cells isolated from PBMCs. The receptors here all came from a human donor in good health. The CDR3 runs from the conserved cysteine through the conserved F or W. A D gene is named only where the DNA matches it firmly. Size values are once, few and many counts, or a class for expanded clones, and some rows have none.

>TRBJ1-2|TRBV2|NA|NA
TGTGCCAGCAGCGACAGGACATTCAATGGCTACACCTTC
CASSDRTFNGYTF
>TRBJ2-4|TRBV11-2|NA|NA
TGTGCCAGCAGCTTAGATATGTGGGGGCCGAGAGCCAAAAACATTCAGTACTTC
CASSLDMWGPRAKNIQYF
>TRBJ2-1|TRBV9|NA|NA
TGTGCCAGCAGCGCCCTACCGAGCTCCTACAATGAGCAGTTCTTC
CASSALPSSYNEQFF
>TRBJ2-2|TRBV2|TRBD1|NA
TGTGCCAGCAGTGATCTCGACAGGGGCAACACCGGGGAGCTGTTTTTT
CASSDLDRGNTGELFF
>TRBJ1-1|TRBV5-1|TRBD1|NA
TGCGCCAGCAGCTTCAGACAGGGGGAGACGACTGAAGCTTTCTTT
CASSFRQGETTEAFF
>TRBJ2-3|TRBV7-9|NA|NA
TGTGCCAGCAGCCTTACAGGGACAGATACGCAGTATTTT
CASSLTGTDTQYF
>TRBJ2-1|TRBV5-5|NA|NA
TGTGCCAGCACCTCGGGGGTCTTC
CASTSGVF
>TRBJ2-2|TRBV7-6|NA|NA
TGTGCCAGCAGCTTTTCGGACAGAACCGGGGAGCTGTTTTTT
CASSFSDRTGELFF
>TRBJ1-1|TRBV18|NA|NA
TGTGCCAGCTCACCACCGTATCCACAGGGTGCAGCTTTCTTT
CASSPPYPQGAAFF
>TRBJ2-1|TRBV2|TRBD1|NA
TGTGCCAGCAGTGACCGACAGGGGGCACGCGGTGAGCAGTTCTTC
CASSDRQGARGEQFF
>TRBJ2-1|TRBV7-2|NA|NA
TGTGCCAGCAGCTTAACCCGAAGGGGGTATGAGCAGTTCTTC
CASSLTRRGYEQFF
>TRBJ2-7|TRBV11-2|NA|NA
TGTGCCAGCAGCCGCGACTCCTACGAGCAGTACTTC
CASSRDSYEQYF
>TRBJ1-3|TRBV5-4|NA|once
TGTGCCAGCAGCTTGCCGGGGGAAAGGGCCATATATTTT
CASSLPGERAIYF
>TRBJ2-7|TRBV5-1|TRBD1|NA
TGCGCCAGCAGCTCCGGTCCGGGACAGGTAGTTAAAGCGGAATACGAGCAGTACTTC
CASSSGPGQVVKAEYEQYF
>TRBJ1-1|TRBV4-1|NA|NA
TGCGCCAGCAGCCAAGAGGGGGCGGACACTGAAGCTTTCTTT
CASSQEGADTEAFF
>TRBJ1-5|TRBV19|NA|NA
TGTGCCAGTAGTATAACGACACCGAATCAGCCCCAGCATTTT
CASSITTPNQPQHF
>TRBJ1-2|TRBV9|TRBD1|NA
TGTGCCAGCAGTAACAGGGGTAGTTATGGCTACACCTTC
CASSNRGSYGYTF
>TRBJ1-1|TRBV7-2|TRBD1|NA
TGTGCCAGCAGCCGTACAGGGGTGAACACTGAAGCTTTCTTT
CASSRTGVNTEAFF
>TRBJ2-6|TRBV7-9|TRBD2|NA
TGTGCCAGCAGCTTAGATTGGGGAGGGGCTGGGGCCAACGTCCTGACTTTC
CASSLDWGGAGANVLTF
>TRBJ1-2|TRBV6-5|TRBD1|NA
TGTGCCAGCAGTTTGGGACAGTCTAACTATGGCTACACCTTC
CASSLGQSNYGYTF
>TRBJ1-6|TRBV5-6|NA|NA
TGTGCCAGCAATACTCAGGTCAGGAATTCACCCCTCCACTTT
CASNTQVRNSPLHF
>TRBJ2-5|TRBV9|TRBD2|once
TGTGCCAGCAGCGGAGACAGGGGATTTAAGCGGGAGGGCCGAGAGACCCAGTACTTC
CASSGDRGFKREGRETQYF
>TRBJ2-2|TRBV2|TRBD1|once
TGTGCCAGCAGTAAGTCCGGGACAGGGGGTCCCGGGGAGCTGTTTTTT
CASSKSGTGGPGELFF
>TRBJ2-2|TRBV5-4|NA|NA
TGTGCCAGCAGCCGAATGGAGATCCGGAACACCGGGGAGCTGTTTTTT
CASSRMEIRNTGELFF
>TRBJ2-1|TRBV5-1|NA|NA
TGCGCCAGCAGCTTGCAGGACACCTACAATGAGCAGTTCTTC
CASSLQDTYNEQFF
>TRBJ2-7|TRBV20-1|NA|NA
TGCAGTGCAGAGAGTGGGCACGAGCAGTACTTC
CSAESGHEQYF
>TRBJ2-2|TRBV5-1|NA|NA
TGCGCCAGCAGCTTTAGCACGGGGAACACCGGGGAGCTGTTTTTT
CASSFSTGNTGELFF
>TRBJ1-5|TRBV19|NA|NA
TGTGCCAGTAGACTAGGGAATCAGCCCCAGCATTTT
CASRLGNQPQHF
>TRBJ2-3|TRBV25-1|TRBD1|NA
TGTGCCAGCAGTGGAACAGGGGCAGATACGCAGTATTTT
CASSGTGADTQYF
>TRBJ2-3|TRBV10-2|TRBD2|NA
TGCGCCAGCAGTGTCTTGGCGGGAGGGGGAACAGATACGCAGTATTTT
CASSVLAGGGTDTQYF
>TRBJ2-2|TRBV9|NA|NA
TGTGCCAGTGAGGAGCAACCGAACACCGGGGAGCTGTTTTTT
CASEEQPNTGELFF
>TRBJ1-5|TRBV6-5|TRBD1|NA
TGTGCCAGCAGTCTGACAGGGATTAGCAATCAGCCCCAGCATTTT
CASSLTGISNQPQHF